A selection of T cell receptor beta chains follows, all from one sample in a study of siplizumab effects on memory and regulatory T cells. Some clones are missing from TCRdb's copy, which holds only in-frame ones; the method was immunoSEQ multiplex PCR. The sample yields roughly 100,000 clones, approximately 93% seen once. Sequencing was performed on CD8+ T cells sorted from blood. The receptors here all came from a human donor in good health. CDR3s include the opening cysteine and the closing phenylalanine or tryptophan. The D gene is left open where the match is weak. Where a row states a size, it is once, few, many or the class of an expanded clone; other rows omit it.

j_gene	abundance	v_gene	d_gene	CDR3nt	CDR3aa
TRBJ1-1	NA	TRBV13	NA	TGTGCCAGCAGCGCGACCGGGACCCAGAAGGACACTGAAGCTTTCTTT	CASSATGTQKDTEAFF
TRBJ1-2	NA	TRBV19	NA	TGTGCCAGTAGTATAGGCCGGGGATTAAGGGGCTACACCTTC	CASSIGRGLRGYTF
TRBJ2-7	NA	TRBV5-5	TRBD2	TGTGCCAGCAGCTTGGTCGCGGGGGGAACCTACGAGCAGTACTTC	CASSLVAGGTYEQYF
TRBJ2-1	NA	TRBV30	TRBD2	TGTGCCTGGAGGGCTAGCGGAACCTACAATGAGCAGTTCTTC	CAWRASGTYNEQFF
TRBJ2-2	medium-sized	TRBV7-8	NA	TGTGCCAGCAGCTTAGTCGGCTCCGCGGGCGGGGAGCTGTTTTTT	CASSLVGSAGGELFF
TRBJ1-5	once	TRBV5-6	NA	TGTGCCAGCAGCTTTGCAGGGGAGCGGAATCAGCCCCAGCATTTT	CASSFAGERNQPQHF
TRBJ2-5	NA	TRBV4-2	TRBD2	TGTGCCAGCAGCCAAGATTGGTCTAGCGGGGCGGGGACCCAGTACTTC	CASSQDWSSGAGTQYF
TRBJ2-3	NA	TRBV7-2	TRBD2	TGTGCCAGCAGCCGACTAGCGGGAAGTGGCACAGATACGCAGTATTTT	CASSRLAGSGTDTQYF
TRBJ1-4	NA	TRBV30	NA	TGTGCCTGGACCTCCGGGACAACAACTAATGAAAAACTGTTTTTT	CAWTSGTTTNEKLFF
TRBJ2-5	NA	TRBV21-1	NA	TGTGCCAGCAGCAAAGAAGCGGGAGGGCCCGAGACCCAGTACTTC	CASSKEAGGPETQYF
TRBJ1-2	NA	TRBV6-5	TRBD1	TGTGCCAGCAGTACAGAGGACAGGCTTGGCTATGGCTACACCTTC	CASSTEDRLGYGYTF
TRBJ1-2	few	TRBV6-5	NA	TGTGCCAGCAGTTATCGGGTGAATGGCTACACCTTC	CASSYRVNGYTF
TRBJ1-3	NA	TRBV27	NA	TGTGCCAGCAGTTCTATACAGGGTTCAGTCTCTGGAAACACCATATATTTT	CASSSIQGSVSGNTIYF
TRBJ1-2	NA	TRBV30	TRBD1	TGTGCCTGGAGCCCTAACTCCCGGACAGGAGCTAACTATGGCTACACCTTC	CAWSPNSRTGANYGYTF
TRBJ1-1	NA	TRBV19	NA	TGTGCCAGTAGTATGTACTTGGTAAACACTGAAGCTTTCTTT	CASSMYLVNTEAFF
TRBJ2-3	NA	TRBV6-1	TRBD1	TGTGCCAGCAGTGAAGAAGAAGAAGAGACAGGGGACACAGATACGCAGTATTTT	CASSEEEEETGDTDTQYF
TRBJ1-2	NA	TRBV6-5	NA	TGTGCCAGCAGGGGGGGGGCTAACTATGGCTACACCTTC	CASRGGANYGYTF
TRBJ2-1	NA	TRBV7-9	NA	TGTGCCAGCAGAGCGCCGGCCTACAATGAGCAGTTCTTC	CASRAPAYNEQFF
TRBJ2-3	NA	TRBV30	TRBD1	TGTGCCTGGACCCGGACAGGTCATAGCACGGATACGCAGTATTTT	CAWTRTGHSTDTQYF
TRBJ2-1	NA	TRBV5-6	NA	TGTGCCAGCAGCTTCCGGACTGCGGACAATGAGCAGTTCTTC	CASSFRTADNEQFF
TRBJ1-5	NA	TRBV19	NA	TGTGCCAGTAGTATAGGGGACATTCCTAGCAATCAGCCCCAGCATTTT	CASSIGDIPSNQPQHF
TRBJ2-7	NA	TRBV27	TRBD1	TGTGCCAGCCTCCCCCGGGACAGTCCATACGAGCAGTACTTC	CASLPRDSPYEQYF
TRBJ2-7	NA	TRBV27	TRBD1	TGTGCCAGCAGTTTTCTGGACAGGGTACCCCACGAGCAGTACTTC	CASSFLDRVPHEQYF
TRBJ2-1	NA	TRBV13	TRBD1	TGTGCCAGCAGCCCCGGACAGGGAGACCCCTACAATGAGCAGTTCTTC	CASSPGQGDPYNEQFF
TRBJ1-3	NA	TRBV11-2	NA	TGTGCCAGCAGCTTGTCCCCCGGAAACACCATATATTTT	CASSLSPGNTIYF
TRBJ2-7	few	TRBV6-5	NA	TGTGCCAGCAGTTACTCGAAGGGCTACGAGCAGTACTTC	CASSYSKGYEQYF
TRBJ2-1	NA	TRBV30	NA	TGTGCCTGCCCTGTGGTAGCCCGGGACACAGCTGAGCAGTTCTTC	CACPVVARDTAEQFF
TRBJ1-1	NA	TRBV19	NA	TGTGCCAGTAGTATGGGTGGGCCCACTGAAGCTTTCTTT	CASSMGGPTEAFF
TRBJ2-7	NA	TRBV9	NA	TGTGCCAGCAGCGGCGGGCTTCCCCCTTACGAGCAGTACTTC	CASSGGLPPYEQYF
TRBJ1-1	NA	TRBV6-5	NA	TGTGCCAGCAGGGGAGGACGGGCCACTGAAGCTTTCTTT	CASRGGRATEAFF
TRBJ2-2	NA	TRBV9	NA	TGTGCCAGCAGCCGGGACACCCGGAACACCGGGGAGCTGTTTTTT	CASSRDTRNTGELFF
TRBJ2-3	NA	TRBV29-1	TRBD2	TGCAGCGTTGTAGCGGGGGGATGGGGCACAGATACGCAGTATTTT	CSVVAGGWGTDTQYF
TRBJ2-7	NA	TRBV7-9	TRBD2	TGTGCCAGCAGCCCCACGATAAGGGAGGGTAGACGGGGCGAGCAGTACTTC	CASSPTIREGRRGEQYF
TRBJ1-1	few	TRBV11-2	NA	TGTGCCAGCAGCTTAGACGTGAACACTGAAGCTTTCTTT	CASSLDVNTEAFF
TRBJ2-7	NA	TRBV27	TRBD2	TGTGCCAGCAGTTTTTCACCTAGCGGATCATACGAGCAGTACTTC	CASSFSPSGSYEQYF
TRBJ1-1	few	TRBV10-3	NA	TGTGCCAGCCTGCGAGGGGACACTGAAGCTTTCTTT	CASLRGDTEAFF
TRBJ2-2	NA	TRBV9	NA	TGTGCCAGCAGCGTAGTGGAGTCCCCCGGGGAGCTGTTTTTT	CASSVVESPGELFF
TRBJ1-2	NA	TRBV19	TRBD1	TGTGCCCGCAGACAGGGGGGTAATCTGTATGGCTACACCTTC	CARRQGGNLYGYTF
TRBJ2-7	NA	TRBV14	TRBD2	TGTGCCAGCAGCCTTCGACTAGCGTTCGAGCAGTACTTC	CASSLRLAFEQYF
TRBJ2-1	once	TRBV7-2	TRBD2	TGTGCCAGCAGCCCTTGGACTAGCGGGGGGGAATACAATGAGCAGTTCTTC	CASSPWTSGGEYNEQFF
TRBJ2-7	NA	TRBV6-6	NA	TGTGCCAGCAGTTACTCGCGGGACGGTAACTACGAGCAGTACTTC	CASSYSRDGNYEQYF
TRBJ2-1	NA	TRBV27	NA	TGTGCCAGCAGCCCAATCGGGGGTCTCTACAATCAGCAGTTCTTC	CASSPIGGLYNQQFF
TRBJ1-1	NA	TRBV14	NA	TGTGCCAGCAGCCAAGATCACGGGGATTTCGGGACCACTGAAGCTTTCTTT	CASSQDHGDFGTTEAFF
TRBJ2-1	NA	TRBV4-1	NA	TGCGCCAGCAGCCCAACAGGAAGGGGGTCCTACAATGAGCAGTTCTTC	CASSPTGRGSYNEQFF
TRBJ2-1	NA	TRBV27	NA	TGTGCCAGCGGCTGGGGGCCGGACGGGAGAACATACAATGAGCAGTTCTTC	CASGWGPDGRTYNEQFF
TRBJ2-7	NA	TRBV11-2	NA	TGTGCCAGCAGCCCGTGGGAGTATGAGCAGTACTTC	CASSPWEYEQYF
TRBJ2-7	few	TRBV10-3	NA	TGTGCCATCTCCGAGGGAACTTACGAGCAGTACTTC	CAISEGTYEQYF
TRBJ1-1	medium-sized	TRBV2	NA	TGTGCCAGCGGACAGTCAGATGAAGCTTTCTTT	CASGQSDEAFF
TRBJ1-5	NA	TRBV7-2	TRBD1	TGTGCCAGCAGCCGGACAGGAGAGAGTCAGCCCCAGCATTTT	CASSRTGESQPQHF
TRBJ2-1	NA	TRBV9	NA	TGTGCCAGCAGCGAACCGGGACTGCAAGACAATGAGCAGTTCTTC	CASSEPGLQDNEQFF
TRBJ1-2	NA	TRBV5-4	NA	TGTGCCAGCAGCATCATAGGGGGGGCGAACGGCTACACCTTC	CASSIIGGANGYTF